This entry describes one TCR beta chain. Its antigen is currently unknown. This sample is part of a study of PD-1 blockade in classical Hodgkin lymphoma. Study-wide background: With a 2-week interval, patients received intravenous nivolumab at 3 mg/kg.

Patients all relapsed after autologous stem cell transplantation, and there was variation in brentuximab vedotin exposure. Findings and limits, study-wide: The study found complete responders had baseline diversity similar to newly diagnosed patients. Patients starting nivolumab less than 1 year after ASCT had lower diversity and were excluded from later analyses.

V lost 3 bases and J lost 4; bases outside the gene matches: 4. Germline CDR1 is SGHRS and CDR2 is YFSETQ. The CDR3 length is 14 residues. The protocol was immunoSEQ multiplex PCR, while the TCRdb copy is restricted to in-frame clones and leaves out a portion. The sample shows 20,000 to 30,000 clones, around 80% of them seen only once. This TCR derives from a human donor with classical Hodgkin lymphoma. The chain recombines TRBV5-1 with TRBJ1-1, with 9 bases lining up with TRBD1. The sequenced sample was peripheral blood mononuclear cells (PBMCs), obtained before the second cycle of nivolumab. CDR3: CASSWEGQGTEAFF. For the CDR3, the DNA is TGCGCCAGCAGCTGGGAGGGACAGGGCACTGAAGCTTTCTTT.